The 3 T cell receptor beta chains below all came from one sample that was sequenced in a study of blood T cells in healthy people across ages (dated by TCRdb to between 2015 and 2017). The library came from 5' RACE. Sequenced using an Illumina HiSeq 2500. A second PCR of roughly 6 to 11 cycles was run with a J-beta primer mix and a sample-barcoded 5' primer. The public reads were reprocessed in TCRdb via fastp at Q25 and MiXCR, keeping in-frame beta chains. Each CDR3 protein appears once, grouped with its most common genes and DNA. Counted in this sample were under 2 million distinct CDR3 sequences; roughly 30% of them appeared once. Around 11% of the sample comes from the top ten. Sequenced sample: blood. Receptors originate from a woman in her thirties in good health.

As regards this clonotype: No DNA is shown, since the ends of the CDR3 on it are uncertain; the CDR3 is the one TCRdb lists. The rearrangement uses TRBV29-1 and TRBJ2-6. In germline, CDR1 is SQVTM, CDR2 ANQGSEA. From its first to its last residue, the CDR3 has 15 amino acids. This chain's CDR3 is CSVEEVGSGANVMAF.

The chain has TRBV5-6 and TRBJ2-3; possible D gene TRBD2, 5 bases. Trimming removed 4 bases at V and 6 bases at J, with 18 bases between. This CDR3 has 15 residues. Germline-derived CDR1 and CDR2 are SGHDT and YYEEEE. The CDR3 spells CASSLEGRVRDTQYF. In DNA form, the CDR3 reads TGTGCCAGCAGCCTGGAAGGGCGGGTAAGGGATACGCAGTATTTT.

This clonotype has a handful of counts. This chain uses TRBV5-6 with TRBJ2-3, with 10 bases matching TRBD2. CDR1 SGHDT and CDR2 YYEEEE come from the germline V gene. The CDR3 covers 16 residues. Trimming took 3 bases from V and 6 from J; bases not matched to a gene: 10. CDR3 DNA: TGTGCCAGCAGCTCGGGACTAGCGACGTGGATGGATACGCAGTATTTT. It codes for CASSSGLATWMDTQYF.